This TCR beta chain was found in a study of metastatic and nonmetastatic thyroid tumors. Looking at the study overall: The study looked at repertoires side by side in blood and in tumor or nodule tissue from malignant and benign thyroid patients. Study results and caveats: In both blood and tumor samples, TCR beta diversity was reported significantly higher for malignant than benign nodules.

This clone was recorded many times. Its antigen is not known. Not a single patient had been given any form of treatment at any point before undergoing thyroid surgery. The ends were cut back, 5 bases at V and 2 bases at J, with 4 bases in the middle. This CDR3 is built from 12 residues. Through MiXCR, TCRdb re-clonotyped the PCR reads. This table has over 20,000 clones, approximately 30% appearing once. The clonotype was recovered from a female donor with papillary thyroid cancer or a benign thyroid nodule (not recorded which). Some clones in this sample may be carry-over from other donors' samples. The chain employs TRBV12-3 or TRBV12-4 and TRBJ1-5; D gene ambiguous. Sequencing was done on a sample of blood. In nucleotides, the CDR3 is TGTGCCAGCAGTACACGCAATCAGCCCCAGCATTTT. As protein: CASSTRNQPQHF.